This is a list of T cell receptor beta chains from one sample in a study of blood T cell repertoires in COVID-19. Data came from immunoSEQ multiplex PCR; TCRdb stores just in-frame clones and leaves some out. This table has about 160,000 clones, over 80% appearing once. Sample: peripheral blood. The source is a woman over 75 with active or convalescent COVID-19. Both conserved end residues are part of each CDR3. Each record gives: clone size, V gene, J gene, D gene, CDR3 DNA, CDR3 protein. A D gene is named only where the DNA matches it firmly. The size entry is marked missing in some rows and otherwise reads once, few, many or a size class.

abundance: -
v_gene: TRBV6-5
j_gene: TRBJ1-5
d_gene: TRBD1
CDR3nt: TGTGCCAGCGCAGGGGGCCTGGGCAATCAGCCCCAGCATTTT
CDR3aa: CASAGGLGNQPQHF

abundance: -
v_gene: TRBV13
j_gene: TRBJ2-3
d_gene: -
CDR3nt: TGTGCCAGCAGCTCATCATCCGGGACTGGGGGTTTCCGGGATACGCAGTATTTT
CDR3aa: CASSSSSGTGGFRDTQYF

abundance: -
v_gene: TRBV6-5
j_gene: TRBJ1-5
d_gene: TRBD1
CDR3nt: TGTGCCAGCAGGCCCTCGGGACAGGTCAATCAGCCCCAGCATTTT
CDR3aa: CASRPSGQVNQPQHF

abundance: -
v_gene: TRBV29-1
j_gene: TRBJ1-2
d_gene: -
CDR3nt: TGCAGCGTTGAGACAGGCGGTCTCTATGGCTACACCTTC
CDR3aa: CSVETGGLYGYTF

abundance: -
v_gene: TRBV3-1/TRBV3-2
j_gene: TRBJ2-1
d_gene: -
CDR3nt: TGTGCCAGCAGCCAATCGCGCCACTACTCCTACAATGAGCAGTTCTTC
CDR3aa: CASSQSRHYSYNEQFF

abundance: -
v_gene: TRBV5-1
j_gene: TRBJ2-1
d_gene: TRBD1
CDR3nt: TGCGCCAGCAGCTCGGGACAGCTCCCAGACTACAATGAGCAGTTCTTC
CDR3aa: CASSSGQLPDYNEQFF

abundance: -
v_gene: TRBV28
j_gene: TRBJ1-1
d_gene: -
CDR3nt: TGTGCCAGTCTGGGGAGGGGTGAAGCTTTCTTT
CDR3aa: CASLGRGEAFF

abundance: -
v_gene: TRBV9
j_gene: TRBJ1-2
d_gene: -
CDR3nt: TGTGCCAGCAGCCCCTTAGATATATACCGGTGCACCTTC
CDR3aa: CASSPLDIYRCTF

abundance: -
v_gene: TRBV19
j_gene: TRBJ1-1
d_gene: -
CDR3nt: TGTGCCAGTGTAACTATGGGGGCTCCCATGAACACTGAAGCTTTCTTT
CDR3aa: CASVTMGAPMNTEAFF

abundance: -
v_gene: TRBV2
j_gene: TRBJ1-4
d_gene: TRBD1
CDR3nt: TGTGCCAGCAGCTTTGGCGGGACAGGGGCGGAAAAACTGTTTTTT
CDR3aa: CASSFGGTGAEKLFF

abundance: few
v_gene: TRBV4-3
j_gene: TRBJ2-7
d_gene: TRBD2
CDR3nt: TGCGCCAGCAGCCAAGATTTAGCGGGGGGCCTCAAAAGCTCCTACGAGCAGTACTTC
CDR3aa: CASSQDLAGGLKSSYEQYF

abundance: once
v_gene: TRBV5-4
j_gene: TRBJ1-2
d_gene: -
CDR3nt: TGTGCCAGCACCCTAGGACTTAATAACTATGGCTACACCTTC
CDR3aa: CASTLGLNNYGYTF

abundance: -
v_gene: TRBV15
j_gene: TRBJ2-2
d_gene: TRBD1
CDR3nt: TGTGCCACCACTCAGGGGGCCATTAACACCGGGGAGCTGTTTTTT
CDR3aa: CATTQGAINTGELFF

abundance: once
v_gene: TRBV7-4
j_gene: TRBJ1-4
d_gene: TRBD1
CDR3nt: TGTGCCAGCAGCCCATCAGGACAGGGGGAAGGTTATGAAAAACTGTTTTTT
CDR3aa: CASSPSGQGEGYEKLFF

abundance: -
v_gene: TRBV6-5
j_gene: TRBJ1-2
d_gene: -
CDR3nt: TGTGCCAGCAACGTTTGGGCAGGGGCAGACTATGGCTACACCTTC
CDR3aa: CASNVWAGADYGYTF

abundance: -
v_gene: TRBV7-2
j_gene: TRBJ1-3
d_gene: -
CDR3nt: TGTGCCAGCAGCTGGGGAGCCCCTGGAAACACCATATATTTT
CDR3aa: CASSWGAPGNTIYF

abundance: -
v_gene: TRBV10-2
j_gene: TRBJ1-5
d_gene: -
CDR3nt: TGCGCCAGCAGGGGGGGGGACTGGGATGTGGGCAATCAGCCCCAGCATTTT
CDR3aa: CASRGGDWDVGNQPQHF

abundance: -
v_gene: TRBV6-1
j_gene: TRBJ1-2
d_gene: -
CDR3nt: TGTGCCAGCAGTGAAGACGGCTGGGGCCCTGGCTATGGCTACACCTTC
CDR3aa: CASSEDGWGPGYGYTF

abundance: -
v_gene: TRBV7-9
j_gene: TRBJ1-1
d_gene: -
CDR3nt: TGTGCCAGCAGCCCCGCACTCGAAGCTTTCTTT
CDR3aa: CASSPALEAFF

abundance: -
v_gene: TRBV12-3/TRBV12-4
j_gene: TRBJ1-1
d_gene: TRBD1
CDR3nt: TGTGCCAGCAGCTCAGGGGGCAACCCTGAAGCTTTCTTT
CDR3aa: CASSSGGNPEAFF

abundance: -
v_gene: TRBV6-1
j_gene: TRBJ1-2
d_gene: TRBD1
CDR3nt: TGTGCCAGCAGTGCCCTACAGGGGGCCCGGGACTATGGCTACACCTTC
CDR3aa: CASSALQGARDYGYTF

abundance: -
v_gene: TRBV10-3
j_gene: TRBJ1-3
d_gene: TRBD1
CDR3nt: TGTGCCATCAGTAAACAGGGGCAGGGCTCTGGAAACACCATATATTTT
CDR3aa: CAISKQGQGSGNTIYF

abundance: -
v_gene: TRBV29-1
j_gene: TRBJ1-2
d_gene: -
CDR3nt: TGCAGCGTTGATCTAGGAGGAACCGCTAACTATGGCTACACCTTC
CDR3aa: CSVDLGGTANYGYTF

abundance: -
v_gene: TRBV19
j_gene: TRBJ1-5
d_gene: -
CDR3nt: TGTGCCAGTAGTATGGAAGGGGGTCAGCCCCAGCATTTT
CDR3aa: CASSMEGGQPQHF

abundance: -
v_gene: TRBV19
j_gene: TRBJ2-3
d_gene: TRBD2
CDR3nt: TGTGCCAGTAGTATGGCGGGGGGGCGCGCAGATACGCAGTATTTT
CDR3aa: CASSMAGGRADTQYF

abundance: -
v_gene: TRBV2
j_gene: TRBJ1-4
d_gene: -
CDR3nt: TGTGCCAGCAGGGCTCAGGGGACGACTAATGAAAAACTGTTTTTT
CDR3aa: CASRAQGTTNEKLFF

abundance: few
v_gene: TRBV5-1
j_gene: TRBJ2-7
d_gene: TRBD1
CDR3nt: TGCGCCAGCAGCAGCGGCCTCCGGGACAGATACGAGCAGTACTTC
CDR3aa: CASSSGLRDRYEQYF

abundance: -
v_gene: TRBV19
j_gene: TRBJ2-7
d_gene: -
CDR3nt: TGTGCCAGTAGTCAACTAGTCTACGAGCAGTACTTC
CDR3aa: CASSQLVYEQYF

abundance: -
v_gene: TRBV21-1
j_gene: TRBJ2-7
d_gene: -
CDR3nt: TGTGCCAGCAGCCCTAAAGGGACAAAAACCTACGAGCAGTACTTC
CDR3aa: CASSPKGTKTYEQYF